The clone carrying this T cell receptor beta chain was seen repeatedly, ten times or more. Its cognate antigen is unknown. This sample was included in a study of T cells in Graves' hyperthyroidism and ophthalmopathy. General study points: Most expanded thyroid clonotypes above 0.001 recurred in blood.

Amplified regions were TCR beta CDR3 sequences from RNA transcripts. The primer set for the first-round RT-PCR of the TCR CDR3 was HTBI. TCRdb reprocessed the multiplex PCR reads via MiXCR and lists one record per CDR3 protein. The table has under 600,000 distinct CDR3 sequences, more than 15% seen once. This receptor was obtained from a woman aged 40 to 55 with Graves' ophthalmopathy. The source material was blood.

CDR3: CASSPGTGGPSYEQYF. The CDR3 nucleotides are TGTGCCAGCAGTCCCGGGACAGGGGGTCCATCCTACGAGCAGTACTTC. The chain recombines TRBV12-3 or TRBV12-4 with TRBJ2-7, with TRBD1 matching 11 bases. This CDR3 spans 16 amino acids. Germline trimming cut 5 bases from V and 1 base from J; bases unmatched to any gene: 7.